The source of this T cell receptor beta chain is a study of CXCR3-negative and CXCR3-positive naive CD8 T cells. The study's findings and limits: TRB CDR3s were more hydrophobic in CXCR3-positive than in CXCR3-negative naive cells.

Germline V lookup: CDR1 SGHDT, CDR2 YYEEEE. The CDR3 length is 16 residues. On this clonotype: Its antigen remains unidentified.

The TRB cDNA libraries were prepared by 5' RACE with UMI labels. TCRdb reprocessed the 5' RACE reads and keeps a single row for each CDR3 protein, giving no DNA. The ten most abundant clones cover more than 4% of a sample with under 75,000 distinct CDR3 sequences. The sequence was collected from a human donor in good health. Some clones in this sample may be carry-over from other donors' samples. This chain uses TRBV5-6 with TRBJ2-1; the TRBD1 assignment by TCRdb is unverifiable without DNA. Sequenced: naive CXCR3- CD8+ T cells from blood. The subset is: CD45RO-CCR7+CD27+CD95- naive CD8+ T cells lacking CXCR3 (TNR3-). The chain's CDR3 is CASSGPGGFPYNEQFF.